Each of the 28 T cell receptor beta chains below was sequenced from the same sample in a study of T cells in Graves' hyperthyroidism and ophthalmopathy. TCR beta CDR3 regions were amplified from RNA. RT-PCR in the first round (using the HTBI primer set) targeted the TCR CDR3. One entry per CDR3 protein results from TCRdb running MiXCR on the multiplex PCR reads. This sample has hundreds of thousands of distinct CDR3 sequences, with 15% to 20% found just once. The sequenced sample was blood. These receptors were obtained from a man aged 40-49 years with Graves' ophthalmopathy.

This sequence joins TRBV20-1 and TRBJ1-2; 12 bases agree with TRBD1. Germline-derived CDR1 and CDR2 are DFQATT and SNEGSKA (reference sequence). This CDR3 contains 12 residues. V shed 5 bases and J 8 bases; nucleotides not matched to a gene: 3. In DNA form, the CDR3 reads TGCAGTGCTCGGGACAGGGGGCAGGGCTACACCTTC. Protein: CSARDRGQGYTF.

This clonotype was picked up many times. This chain uses TRBV20-1 with TRBJ1-2; TRBD1 agrees at 9 bases. Per germline, CDR1 DFQATT and CDR2 SNEGSKA (reference sequence). This CDR3 region has 14 residues. V dropped 4 bases and J dropped 7; count of bases not matched to a gene: 10. CDR3 region: CSAIRDRVVGGYTF. The DNA of the CDR3 is TGCAGTGCTATACGGGACAGGGTGGTGGGTGGCTACACCTTC.

This clonotype has more than one count but fewer than ten. This sequence joins TRBV7-2 and TRBJ2-3, with 9 nucleotides matching TRBD2. CDR3 length equals 15 residues. The V gene end was trimmed by 5 bases and the J gene end by 5 bases; junction bases not matched to a gene: 8. Germline values: CDR1 SGHTA, CDR2 FQGNSA. CDR3 DNA: TGTGCCAGCAGCCCTATAGCGGGAGCAAGAGATACGCAGTATTTT. The encoded protein is CASSPIAGARDTQYF.

The chain is built from TRBV4-1 and TRBJ1-6, with D maybe TRBD1 (5 bases). The length of the CDR3 is 15 residues. Per the germline V gene, CDR1 is MGHRA and CDR2 is YSYEKL. V shed 0 bases and J shed 10 bases, with 13 bases lying between them. CDR3 loop: CASSQDWTGRSPLHF. The DNA for the CDR3 is TGCGCCAGCAGCCAAGATTGGACGGGACGGTCACCCCTCCACTTT.

In this sample, this clonotype turned up a few times. A junction end diverges from the germline sequence, so it may reflect a read error. V usage is TRBV20-1 and J usage is TRBJ2-7, with D possibly being TRBD1 or TRBD2 (5 bases each). CDR1 and CDR2 from the germline V gene are DFQATT and SNEGSKA (reference sequence). CDR3 length: 13 residues. The CDR3 sequence: CGASRRASYEQYF. DNA of the CDR3: TGCGGTGCTAGCCGCAGGGCCTCCTACGAGCAGTACTTC.

This clonotype has more than one count but fewer than ten. The rearrangement uses TRBV29-1 and TRBJ2-7, with TRBD1 identical over 7 bases. The CDR3 is 13 residues long. Germline CDR1 and CDR2: SQVTM and ANQGSEA. J lost 3 bases, V lost 4 bases, and 6 bases had no gene match. As DNA, the CDR3 is TGCAGCGTTGGTCCGACAGGGTTCTACGAGCAGTACTTC. Translating it yields CSVGPTGFYEQYF.

This clonotype was detected many times. V usage is TRBV30 and J usage is TRBJ1-2, with no clear D. The CDR3 runs 13 residues. V dropped 2 bases and J dropped 2 bases, with 9 bases sitting between them. Germline CDR1 GTSNPN, CDR2 SVGIG (reference sequence). For the CDR3, the DNA is TGTGCCTGGAGTAGACCGGGGAACTATGGCTACACCTTC. Protein product: CAWSRPGNYGYTF.

This clonotype was picked up many times. The chain joins TRBV4-2 to TRBJ2-1; 14 bases agree with TRBD2. The CDR3 length is 16 residues. V gave up 5 bases and J gave up 4 bases; unmatched junction bases: 4. Germline CDR1 LGHNA, CDR2 YNFKEQ. In DNA form, the CDR3 reads TGTGCCAGCAGCACGGGACTAGCGGGAGCTTACAATGAGCAGTTCTTC. It codes for CASSTGLAGAYNEQFF.

This clonotype was counted only a few times. The chain has TRBV3-1 and TRBJ2-7; no firm D call. The CDR3 has 12 residues. In germline, CDR1 is LGHDT, CDR2 YNNKEL (reference sequence). With 1 base removed from V and 8 bases from J, the gap between germline ends came to 9 bases. In DNA, the CDR3 is TGTGCCAGCAGCCAAGGAAATCGGAAGCAGTACTTC. It encodes CASSQGNRKQYF.

The chain is built from TRBV19 and TRBJ2-3; 8 positions match TRBD2. CDR3 size: 15 residues. Germline-derived CDR1 and CDR2 are LNHDA and SQIVND (reference sequence). V shed 5 bases, J shed 4 bases, and the junction held 8 bases outside the gene matches. CDR3 amino acids: CASSPGRAYADTQYF. The CDR3 region has the DNA TGTGCCAGTAGTCCCGGGAGGGCCTACGCAGATACGCAGTATTTT.

The chain carries TRBV5-1 and TRBJ2-1; D remains ambiguous. This CDR3 comprises 13 residues. The V and J ends lost 5 bases and 5 bases respectively, with 11 bases between them. The germline V gene has CDR1 SGHRS and CDR2 YFSETQ. The CDR3 DNA follows: TGCGCCAGCAGTTTCCACCGGGACAATGAGCAGTTCTTC. Translation: CASSFHRDNEQFF.

At least ten counts were recorded for this clonotype. This chain links TRBV12-3 or TRBV12-4 with TRBJ2-7; no clear D. The CDR3 length is 12 residues. Trimming left V 3 bases short and J 9 bases short, with 12 bases between. CDR3 in DNA: TGTGCCAGCAGTTTGGAGCACGGTGGGCAGTACTTC. This translates into CASSLEHGGQYF.

V usage is TRBV2 and J usage is TRBJ2-5; the D call may be TRBD1 or TRBD2 (5 bases each). The V gene's germline CDR1 is SNHLY and CDR2 FYNNEI. The CDR3 sequence is 15 residues long. Trimming stripped 5 bases from V and 2 bases from J, with 15 bases between. The CDR3 sequence: CASSPDGATQETQYF. The DNA of the CDR3 is TGTGCCAGCAGTCCGGACGGGGCTACACAAGAGACCCAGTACTTC.

This CDR3 reads CASSPTTGGKQGGHEKLFF. The CDR3 DNA reads as TGCGCCAGCAGCCCCACTACGGGGGGAAAACAGGGGGGCCATGAAAAACTGTTTTTT. V and J are TRBV4-1 and TRBJ1-4, with 8 bases aligning to TRBD1. Trimming removed 4 bases from V and 6 bases from J; junction bases left unmatched: 19. This CDR3 has 19 amino acids. Germline V lookup: CDR1 MGHRA, CDR2 YSYEKL.

J is TRBJ1-3 and V is TRBV24-1; D unclear. The CDR3 runs 15 residues. Germline V gene lookup returns CDR1 KGHDR and CDR2 SFDVKD. V was trimmed by 5 bases and J by 2 bases, leaving 12 bases between them. CDR3 coding DNA: TGTGCCACCAGTGTTGAGTCTGGTCCTGGAAACACCATATATTTT. Protein: CATSVESGPGNTIYF.

This clonotype has just a few counts. The chain uses TRBV7-2 and TRBJ1-5; TRBD1 aligns across 7 bases. From germline, CDR1 is SGHTA and CDR2 FQGNSA. V lost 4 bases and J lost 6; bases outside the gene matches: 9. CDR3 size: 15 residues. CDR3 nucleotide sequence: TGTGCCAGCAGCTGGTCGGACAGGCCACTTCAGCCCCAGCATTTT. The encoded protein is CASSWSDRPLQPQHF.

As for this clonotype: Relative to the germline gene, one junction end is altered; a read error may explain this. The rearrangement links TRBV6-5 to TRBJ2-2; D is tentatively TRBD1 or TRBD2 (5 bases each). CDR1 and CDR2 from the germline V gene are MNHEY and SVGAGI. The CDR3 contains 14 residues. CDR3 bases: TGTGCCAGCAGTTACGAACGGAACACCGGGGCGCTGTTTTTT. The encoded protein is CASSYERNTGALFF.

This clonotype was detected ten times or more. The chain recombines TRBV3-1 with TRBJ1-4; D is ambiguous. Deletions cut 4 bases from V and 0 bases from J, with 12 bases between. The CDR3 covers 16 residues. Germline V gene sequence: CDR1 LGHDT, CDR2 YNNKEL (reference sequence). CDR3 amino acids: CASSPVSGATNEKLFF. Here the CDR3 DNA reads TGTGCCAGCAGCCCCGTTAGCGGAGCAACTAATGAAAAACTGTTTTTT.

CDR3 region: CSARDIAGTNYGYTF. In nucleotides, the CDR3 is TGCAGTGCTAGAGATATAGCAGGGACGAACTATGGCTACACCTTC. The chain joins TRBV20-1 to TRBJ1-2; a possible D gene is TRBD1 (5 bases). This CDR3 spans 15 amino acids. CDR1 is DFQATT and CDR2 is SNEGSKA in the germline V gene (reference sequence). Trimming shortened V by 0 bases and J by 2 bases, and 13 bases separated the two germline ends.

The chain carries TRBV7-3 and TRBJ2-1, with a possible D match to TRBD2 (6 bases). With 5 bases removed from V and 7 bases from J, the gap between germline ends came to 18 bases. The CDR3 length is 15 residues. Germline loops: CDR1 SGHTA, CDR2 FQGTGA. CDR3 sequence: CASSPSGSLQNEQFF. The CDR3 DNA reads as TGTGCCAGCAGCCCCAGCGGGTCTTTACAAAATGAGCAGTTCTTC.

The chain carries TRBV5-6 and TRBJ1-2; a possible D gene is TRBD1 (5 bases). The CDR3 has 14 amino acids. With 4 bases removed from V and 8 bases from J, the gap between germline ends came to 18 bases. CDR1 and CDR2 from the germline V gene are SGHDT and YYEEEE. Here the CDR3 DNA reads TGTGCCAGCAGCCCGGGACGGTTTCCTGGCGGCTACACCTTC. Protein product: CASSPGRFPGGYTF.

This clonotype has a handful of counts. The chain couples TRBV24-1 to TRBJ2-1; 9 bases match TRBD1. The CDR3 length is 13 residues. With V trimmed by 7 bases and J by 6 bases, 3 bases remained unmatched. The germline CDR1 and CDR2 sequences are KGHDR and SFDVKD. CDR3 nucleotides: TGTGCCACCAGGGACAGGGGAAGCAATGAGCAGTTCTTC. This codes for CATRDRGSNEQFF.

This clonotype has at least ten counts. The J gene is TRBJ1-2, the V gene TRBV3-1; 8 bases are shared with TRBD1. The J segment lost 6 bases and the V segment lost 5 bases, leaving 8 bases of the junction unmatched. The CDR3 length is 14 residues. Germline values: CDR1 LGHDT, CDR2 YNNKEL (reference sequence). The CDR3 loop is CASSFRDRGNGYTF. The CDR3 bases are TGTGCCAGCAGCTTCCGCGACAGGGGAAATGGCTACACCTTC.

This clonotype was seen repeatedly, ten times or more. CDR3 nucleotides: TGTGCCAGCAGCCCTCGTCCCCCTGACGAGCAGTACTTC. Its protein is CASSPRPPDEQYF. V is TRBV13 and J is TRBJ2-7; D unclear. Trimming took off 5 bases at V and 5 bases at J, with 13 bases between the two ends. The CDR3 loop spans 13 amino acids. From germline, CDR1 is PRHDT and CDR2 FYEKMQ (reference sequence).

V usage is TRBV20-1 and J usage is TRBJ2-4; 8 positions agree with TRBD1. The CDR3 covers 15 residues. Per the germline V gene, CDR1 is DFQATT and CDR2 is SNEGSKA (reference sequence). Trimming took 5 bases from V and 3 from J; bases not matched to a gene: 9. The CDR3 sequence is CSASTGGRGKNIQYF. Here the CDR3 DNA reads TGCAGTGCTTCAACAGGGGGGCGAGGCAAAAACATTCAGTACTTC.

In its sample, this clonotype was seen many times. This chain joins TRBV27 and TRBJ1-1; TRBD1 might be the D (5 bases). The ends were cut back, 6 bases at V and 0 bases at J, with 20 bases in the middle. Germline assignment: CDR1 MNHEY and CDR2 SMNVEV (reference sequence). The CDR3 has 17 amino acids. The chain's CDR3 is CASRQDSTDKMNTEAFF. The CDR3 bases are TGTGCCAGCAGACAAGATTCGACAGACAAAATGAACACTGAAGCTTTCTTT.

The rearrangement joins TRBV18 to TRBJ1-2, with a weak D call TRBD1 (6 bases). Germline V gene data show CDR1 as KGHSH and CDR2 as LQKENI. The CDR3 has 16 residues. V shed 4 bases and J shed 2 bases, with 17 bases lying between them. Here the CDR3 reads CASSLAGTLENYGYTF. The CDR3 nucleotides are TGTGCCAGCTCACTAGCCGGGACACTAGAAAACTATGGCTACACCTTC. The whole variable domain, remainder taken from reference TRBV18 and TRBJ1-2, is NAGVMQNPRHLVRRRGQEARLRCSPMKGHSHVYWYRQLPEEGLKFMVYLQKENIIDESGMPKERFSAEFPKEGPSILRIQQVVRGDSAAYFCASSLAGTLENYGYTFGSGTRLTVV.

There are many counts of this clonotype. The V call is TRBV7-2, the J call TRBJ2-3; TRBD2 matches 9 bases. CDR3 length equals 14 residues. Germline assignment: CDR1 SGHTA and CDR2 FQGNSA. The trim removed 1 base at V and 12 bases at J, leaving 8 bases unmatched. As DNA, the CDR3 is TGTGCCAGCAGCTTAGATCGAGCTAGCGGGAAACAGTATTTT. Protein product: CASSLDRASGKQYF.